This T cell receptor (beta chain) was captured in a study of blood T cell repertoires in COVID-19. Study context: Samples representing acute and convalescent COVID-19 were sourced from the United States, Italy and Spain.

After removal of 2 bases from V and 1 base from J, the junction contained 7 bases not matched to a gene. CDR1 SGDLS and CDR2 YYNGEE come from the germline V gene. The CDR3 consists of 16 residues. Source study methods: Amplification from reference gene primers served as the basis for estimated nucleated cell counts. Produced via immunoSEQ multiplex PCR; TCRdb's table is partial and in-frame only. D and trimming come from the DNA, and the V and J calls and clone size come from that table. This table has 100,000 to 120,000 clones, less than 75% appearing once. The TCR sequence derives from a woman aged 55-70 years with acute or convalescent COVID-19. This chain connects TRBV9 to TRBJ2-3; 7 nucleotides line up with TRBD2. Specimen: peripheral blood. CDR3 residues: CASSVSGGGRTDTQYF. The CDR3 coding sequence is TGTGCCAGCAGCGTGTCCGGCGGGGGACGCACAGATACGCAGTATTTT.